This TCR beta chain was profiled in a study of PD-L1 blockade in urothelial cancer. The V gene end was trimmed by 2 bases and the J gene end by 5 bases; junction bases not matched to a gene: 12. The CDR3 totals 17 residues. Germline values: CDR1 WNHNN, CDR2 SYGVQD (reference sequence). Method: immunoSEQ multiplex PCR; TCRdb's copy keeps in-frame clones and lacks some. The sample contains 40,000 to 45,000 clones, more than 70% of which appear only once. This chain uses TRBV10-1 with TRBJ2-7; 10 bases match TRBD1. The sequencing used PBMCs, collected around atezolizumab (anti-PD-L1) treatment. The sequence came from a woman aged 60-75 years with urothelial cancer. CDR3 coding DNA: TGCGCCAGCAGTGAGCGACCCCAGGGACAGGGGACCCACGAGCAGTACTTC. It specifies CASSERPQGQGTHEQYF.